Described below is a single TCR beta chain sequence and its context. What it recognizes is unknown. V dropped 5 bases and J dropped 4; count of bases not matched to a gene: 4. The CDR3 sequence is 15 residues long. Germline V gives CDR1 SGHAT, CDR2 FQNNGV. Here immunoSEQ multiplex PCR was the method, and the copy in TCRdb shows in-frame clones only, minus some. The sample holds approximately 26,000 clones, around 70% seen once. Antigen-specific CD4+ T cell clonotypes were called by their expansion after viral peptide-pool culture in ViraFEST. Isolating CD4+ T cells followed 9 to 10 days of culture. Participants each got two BNT162b2 or mRNA-1273 vaccine doses. Both day 3 and day 7 saw half the medium replaced with IL-2 medium. These data belong to a study of vaccination effects on CD4 cells after COVID-19. Study-wide points: Pronounced clonal contraction occurred in clones induced by infection and by vaccine late after vaccination. No early post-infection timepoints were available in the study, which also included few convalescent patients. Healthy vaccinees showed cross-reactivity with common cold coronaviruses in only 1 of 255 vaccine-induced clones.

J is TRBJ2-1 and V is TRBV11-2, with 11 bases identical to TRBD1. This specimen was CD4+ T cells from PBMCs cultured with SARS-CoV-2 spike peptides, taken after COVID-19 vaccination. The origin of this receptor is a human donor who received a COVID-19 vaccine. CDR3 sequence (DNA): TGTGCCAGCAGCGTGGACAGGGGGCTTTACAATGAGCAGTTCTTC. Amino acids: CASSVDRGLYNEQFF.